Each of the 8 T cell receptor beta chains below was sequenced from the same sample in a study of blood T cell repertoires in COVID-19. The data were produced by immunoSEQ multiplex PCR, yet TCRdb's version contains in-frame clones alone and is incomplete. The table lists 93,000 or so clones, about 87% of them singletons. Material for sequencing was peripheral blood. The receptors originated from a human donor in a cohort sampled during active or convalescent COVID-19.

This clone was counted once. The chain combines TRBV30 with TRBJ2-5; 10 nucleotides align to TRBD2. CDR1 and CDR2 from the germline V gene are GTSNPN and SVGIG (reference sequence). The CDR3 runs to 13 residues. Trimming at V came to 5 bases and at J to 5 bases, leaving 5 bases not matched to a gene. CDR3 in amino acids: CAWDLAGGETQYF. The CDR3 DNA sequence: TGTGCCTGGGATTTAGCGGGAGGCGAGACCCAGTACTTC.

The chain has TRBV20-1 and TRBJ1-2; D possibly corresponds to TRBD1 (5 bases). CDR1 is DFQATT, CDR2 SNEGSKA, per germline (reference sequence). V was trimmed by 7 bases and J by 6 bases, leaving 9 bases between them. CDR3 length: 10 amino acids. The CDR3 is CSGSRDGYTF. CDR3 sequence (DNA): TGCAGTGGAAGCAGGGATGGCTACACCTTC.

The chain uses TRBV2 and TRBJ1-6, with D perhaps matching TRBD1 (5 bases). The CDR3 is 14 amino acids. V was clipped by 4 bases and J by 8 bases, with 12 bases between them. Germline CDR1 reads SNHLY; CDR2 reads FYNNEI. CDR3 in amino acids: CASSVTGWDSPLHF. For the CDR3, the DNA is TGTGCCAGCAGTGTTACAGGATGGGATTCACCCCTCCACTTT.

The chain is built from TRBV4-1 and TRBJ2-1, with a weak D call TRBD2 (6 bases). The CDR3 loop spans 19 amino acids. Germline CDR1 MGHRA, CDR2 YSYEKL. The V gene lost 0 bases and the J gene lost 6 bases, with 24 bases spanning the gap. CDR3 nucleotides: TGCGCCAGCAGCCAAGATGTAGGTTTCCGGGGGACGATCTCCAATGAGCAGTTCTTC. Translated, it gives CASSQDVGFRGTISNEQFF.

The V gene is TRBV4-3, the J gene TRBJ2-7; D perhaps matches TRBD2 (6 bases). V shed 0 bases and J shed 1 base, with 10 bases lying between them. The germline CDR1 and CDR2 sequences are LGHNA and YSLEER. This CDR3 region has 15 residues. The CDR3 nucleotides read TGCGCCAGCAGCCAAGATTTACGGGGGTCCTACGAGCAGTACTTC. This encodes CASSQDLRGSYEQYF.

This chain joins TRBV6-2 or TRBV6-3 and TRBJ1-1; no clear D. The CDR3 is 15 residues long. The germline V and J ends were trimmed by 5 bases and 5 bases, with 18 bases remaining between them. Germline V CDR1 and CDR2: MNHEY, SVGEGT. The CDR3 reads CASSGRVFGWTEAFF. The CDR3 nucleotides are TGTGCCAGCAGTGGCCGGGTCTTCGGCTGGACTGAAGCTTTCTTT.

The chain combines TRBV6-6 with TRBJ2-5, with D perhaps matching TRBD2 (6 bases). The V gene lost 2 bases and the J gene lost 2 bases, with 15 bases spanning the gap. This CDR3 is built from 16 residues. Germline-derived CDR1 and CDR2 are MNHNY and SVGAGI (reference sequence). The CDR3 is CASSYRAGNIQETQYF. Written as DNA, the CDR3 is TGTGCCAGCAGTTACCGTGCGGGGAACATACAAGAGACCCAGTACTTC.

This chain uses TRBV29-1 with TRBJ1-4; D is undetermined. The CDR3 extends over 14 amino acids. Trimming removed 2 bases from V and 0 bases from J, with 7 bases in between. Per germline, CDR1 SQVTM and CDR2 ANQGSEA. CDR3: CSVEWHTTNEKLFF. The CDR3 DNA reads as TGCAGCGTTGAATGGCACACAACTAATGAAAAACTGTTTTTT.